This T cell receptor beta chain was captured in a study of CD8 T cells in Susac syndrome. Study information: Susac syndrome patients were untreated, on corticosteroids with some adding intravenous immunoglobulin, or on intravenous immunoglobulin only.

The CDR3 extends over 12 amino acids. The V and J ends lost 4 bases and 4 bases respectively, with 5 bases between them. This clonotype was counted a few times. The RNA, about 0.45 to 1 ug, was put through reverse transcription using random hexamers. TCRdb ran MiXCR on the immunoSEQ multiplex PCR reads and lists one entry per CDR3 protein. Among 170,000 or so distinct CDR3 sequences, 90% to 95% were seen once, and the ten largest hold roughly 0.12%. The gene calls are TRBV12-3 or TRBV12-4 and TRBJ2-1, with D unresolved. Sequenced: CD4+ T cells from PBMCs. This sequence was found in a human donor with Susac syndrome. The CDR3 region is CASSSGYNEQFF. CDR3 DNA: TGTGCCAGCAGTTCCGGATACAATGAGCAGTTCTTC.